The 30 T cell receptor beta chains below come from one sample, sequenced in a study of T cell responses to AZD1222 COVID-19 vaccine. TCRdb's copy holds only in-frame clones and misses some; the assay was immunoSEQ multiplex PCR. In the table there are around 200,000 clones, 88% of which are singletons. This material consisted of peripheral blood, taken 28 days after the second AZD1222 dose. Every receptor here comes from an adult who received the AZD1222 COVID-19 vaccine.

This chain links TRBV6-2 or TRBV6-3 with TRBJ2-7; 12 bases align to TRBD2. The CDR3 covers 14 residues. CDR1 and CDR2 from the germline V gene are MNHEY and SVGEGT. J lost 1 base, V lost 5 bases, and 0 bases had no gene match. CDR3 in DNA: TGTGCCAGCAGTGGACTAGCGGGGTCCTACGAGCAGTACTTC. This sequence encodes CASSGLAGSYEQYF.

The CDR3 sequence: CASSPGQYNEQFF. CDR3 DNA sequence: TGTGCCAGCAGCCCGGGACAGTACAATGAGCAGTTCTTC. V and J are TRBV7-9 and TRBJ2-1; 7 bases match TRBD1. The ends lost 5 bases at V and 4 bases at J; junction bases unmatched: 2. CDR1 and CDR2 from the germline V gene are SEHNR and FQNEAQ (reference sequence). The CDR3 sequence is 13 residues long.

V gene TRBV28 combines with J gene TRBJ2-2; 10 positions match TRBD2. The germline V gene encodes CDR1 MDHEN and CDR2 SYDVKM. There are 16 residues in the CDR3. Trimming took 6 bases from V and 7 from J; bases not matched to a gene: 11. As DNA, the CDR3 is TGTGCCAGCAGGCGATCCAAGGGACTAGCGAGCGGGGAGCTGTTTTTT. Amino acid sequence: CASRRSKGLASGELFF.

V and J are TRBV6-2 or TRBV6-3 and TRBJ2-4; D is unclear. CDR3 length: 18 residues. Germline values: CDR1 MNHEY, CDR2 SVGEGT. Between the trimmed V and J ends, which lost 4 bases and 0 bases, there was a span of 19 bases. This chain's CDR3 is CASSWTPAEFLAKNIQYF. The CDR3 coding sequence is TGTGCCAGCAGTTGGACCCCCGCAGAGTTCCTAGCCAAAAACATTCAGTACTTC.

J is TRBJ2-7 and V is TRBV7-2, with a tentative D call TRBD2 (6 bases). The CDR3 loop spans 14 amino acids. Germline V gives CDR1 SGHTA, CDR2 FQGNSA. With 5 bases removed from V and 4 bases from J, the gap between germline ends came to 15 bases. CDR3 amino acids: CASSLWDGTYEQYF. CDR3 coding DNA: TGTGCCAGCAGCCTGTGGGACGGGACTTACGAGCAGTACTTC.

The count of this clone is one. CDR3 sequence reads: CASSPGSPGHYEQYF. CDR3 DNA: TGTGCCAGTAGTCCTGGATCCCCGGGCCACTACGAGCAGTACTTC. The chain is built from TRBV19 and TRBJ2-7; D gene uncertain. The CDR3 totals 15 residues. From germline, CDR1 is LNHDA and CDR2 SQIVND (reference sequence). Trimming took 5 bases from V and 3 from J, leaving 17 bases between them.

The chain is built from TRBV28 and TRBJ2-5; 11 nucleotides match TRBD2. With V trimmed by 2 bases and J by 2 bases, 1 base remained unmatched. This CDR3 region has 15 residues. Germline loops: CDR1 MDHEN, CDR2 SYDVKM. CDR3 amino acids: CASSLGTSGQETQYF. The DNA of the CDR3 is TGTGCCAGCAGTTTAGGGACTAGCGGACAAGAGACCCAGTACTTC.

The rearrangement joins TRBV4-1 to TRBJ1-6; 9 bases agree with TRBD1. The CDR3 loop spans 14 amino acids. Germline values: CDR1 MGHRA, CDR2 YSYEKL. J lost 7 bases, V lost 4 bases, and 2 bases had no gene match. Here the CDR3 DNA reads TGCGCCAGCAGCCTCGGACAGGGGAATTCACCCCTCCACTTT. It translates to CASSLGQGNSPLHF.

This sequence joins TRBV12-3 or TRBV12-4 and TRBJ2-2, with D unresolved. The CDR3 covers 12 residues. V lost 7 bases, J lost 6 bases, and 9 bases lay in between. CDR3 DNA: TGTGCCAGCACCCCCTTTGCCGGGGAGCTGTTTTTT. Translation: CASTPFAGELFF.

The genes are TRBV24-1 and TRBJ2-7; D may be TRBD2 (5 bases). Germline CDR1 KGHDR, CDR2 SFDVKD. This CDR3 contains 13 residues. Trimming cost V 0 bases and J 5 bases, with 7 bases left between them. The CDR3 spells CATSDLPGNEQYF. CDR3 coding DNA: TGTGCCACCAGTGATTTGCCCGGGAACGAGCAGTACTTC.

CDR3 protein: CAIRFRTSGLNEQFF. DNA for the CDR3: TGTGCCATCAGGTTTCGGACTAGCGGGCTCAATGAGCAGTTCTTC. The chain carries TRBV10-3 and TRBJ2-1; 11 bases line up with TRBD2. V shed 6 bases and J 6 bases; nucleotides not matched to a gene: 7. The CDR3 extends over 15 amino acids. Per germline, CDR1 ENHRY and CDR2 SYGVKD.

The rearrangement uses TRBV6-2 or TRBV6-3 and TRBJ2-7, with D maybe TRBD2 (5 bases). The CDR3 has 15 amino acids. Deletions cut 6 bases from V and 6 bases from J, with 21 bases between. CDR1 and CDR2 from the germline V gene are MNHEY and SVGEGT. The CDR3 nucleotides are TGTGCCAGCAGCCCAGTCCCATTTCCTCTAGCCGAGCAGTACTTC. It encodes CASSPVPFPLAEQYF.

J is TRBJ1-5 and V is TRBV3-1 (or the pseudogene TRBV3-2), with TRBD1 matching over 7 bases. This CDR3 region has 15 residues. Germline CDR1 LGHDT, CDR2 YNNKEL (reference sequence). Germline trimming cut 2 bases from V and 7 bases from J; bases unmatched to any gene: 8. The CDR3 region is CASSQTRQGGQPQHF. CDR3 coding DNA: TGTGCCAGCAGCCAAACCCGACAGGGCGGCCAGCCCCAGCATTTT.

This chain connects TRBV11-3 to TRBJ2-1; no firm D call. The V and J ends lost 1 base and 0 bases respectively, with 7 bases between them. Germline values: CDR1 SGHNT, CDR2 YENEEA. The CDR3 loop spans 15 amino acids. The CDR3 DNA reads as TGTGCCAGCAGCTTAGGCGGAAGCTCCTACAATGAGCAGTTCTTC. Translated: CASSLGGSSYNEQFF.

The V gene is TRBV20-1, the J gene TRBJ2-5, with D possibly being TRBD1 (6 bases). The CDR3 runs 11 residues. Trimming took off 6 bases at V and 5 bases at J, with 10 bases between the two ends. Germline-derived CDR1 and CDR2 are DFQATT and SNEGSKA (reference sequence). CDR3 DNA: TGCAGTGCGCCAGGGGTCGAGACCCAGTACTTC. Encoded protein: CSAPGVETQYF.

The chain combines TRBV28 with TRBJ2-7; D is uncertain. The germline gives CDR1 MDHEN, CDR2 SYDVKM. The CDR3 has 13 amino acids. The V end was cut by 1 base, the J end by 6 bases, with 10 bases between. The CDR3 sequence: CASSLSVGLEQYF. The CDR3 nucleotides read TGTGCCAGCAGTTTATCGGTAGGGCTCGAGCAGTACTTC.

This chain joins TRBV2 and TRBJ1-6; 9 positions match TRBD1. The CDR3 totals 15 residues. V trimming: 3 bases; J trimming: 7 bases; junction bases outside the gene matches: 4. CDR1 is SNHLY and CDR2 is FYNNEI in the germline V gene. The CDR3 DNA sequence: TGTGCCAGCAGTGAGACACAGGGGGCGAATTCACCCCTCCACTTT. Its translation is CASSETQGANSPLHF.

This chain uses TRBV7-8 with TRBJ2-2; D gene uncertain. The CDR3 is made up of 12 amino acids. CDR1 SGHVS and CDR2 FQNEAQ come from the germline V gene. V was shortened by 4 bases and J by 9 bases, with 9 bases between the two germline ends. The CDR3 DNA reads as TGTGCCAGCAGCTCCCGGATCAGGGAGCTGTTTTTT. It encodes CASSSRIRELFF.

The chain has TRBV11-3 and TRBJ2-7; TRBD1 agrees at 9 bases. With 6 bases clipped from V and 3 bases from J, the junction kept 18 bases outside the gene matches. CDR3 length equals 18 residues. In germline, CDR1 is SGHNT, CDR2 YENEEA. In DNA, the CDR3 is TGTGCCAGCAGTCGACCGGGACAGGGAATTGTGGTGGTCTACGAGCAGTACTTC. Encoded protein: CASSRPGQGIVVVYEQYF.

The rearrangement joins TRBV7-2 to TRBJ2-7; no clear D gene. The germline V and J ends were trimmed by 0 bases and 1 base, with 13 bases remaining between them. The CDR3 has 16 residues. The V gene's germline CDR1 is SGHTA and CDR2 FQGNSA. The CDR3 here is CASSLASILGSYEQYF. In DNA form, the CDR3 reads TGTGCCAGCAGCTTAGCCAGCATTCTGGGATCCTACGAGCAGTACTTC.

The chain combines TRBV19 with TRBJ2-7; D gene unclear. The CDR3 totals 12 residues. The V gene lost 4 bases and the J gene lost 3 bases, with 7 bases spanning the gap. CDR1 and CDR2 (germline): LNHDA, SQIVND (reference sequence). CDR3 protein: CASSSPNYEQYF. In nucleotides, the CDR3 is TGTGCCAGTAGTAGCCCCAACTACGAGCAGTACTTC.

This clone was counted once. The CDR3 sequence is CASSEDRVPGRTEAFF. The CDR3 nucleotides read TGTGCCAGCAGCGAGGACAGGGTGCCCGGACGCACTGAAGCTTTCTTT. The chain carries TRBV5-6 and TRBJ1-1; 8 nucleotides line up with TRBD1. Germline V lookup: CDR1 SGHDT, CDR2 YYEEEE. Trimming took 4 bases from V and 4 from J; bases not matched to a gene: 12. This CDR3 spans 16 amino acids.

This chain uses TRBV14 with TRBJ2-3; D is ambiguous. The germline V gene encodes CDR1 SGHDN and CDR2 FVKESK. The CDR3 contains 12 residues. Trimming pared 4 bases from V and 8 bases from J, leaving 10 bases between. CDR3 sequence reads: CASSLDGRTQYF. DNA of the CDR3: TGTGCCAGCAGCCTTGATGGCCGTACGCAGTATTTT.

This clone occurred once. The chain recombines TRBV5-4 with TRBJ2-7; the D call may be TRBD1 or TRBD2 (5 bases each). Germline CDR1 and CDR2: SGHNT and YYREEE (reference sequence). This CDR3 has 12 residues. V lost 9 bases, J lost 4 bases, and 14 bases lay in between. CDR3 loop: CATTGTHYEQYF. The CDR3 nucleotides read TGTGCCACCACCGGGACCCATTACGAGCAGTACTTC.

The rearrangement uses TRBV29-1 and TRBJ2-6; D may correspond to TRBD1 or TRBD2 (5 bases each). V dropped 6 bases and J dropped 3 bases, with 15 bases sitting between them. Germline CDR1 reads SQVTM; CDR2 reads ANQGSEA. This CDR3 is built from 15 residues. CDR3 nucleotides: TGCAGCGTCGCAGACAGCGGATTTGGGGCCAACGTCCTGACTTTC. Its translation: CSVADSGFGANVLTF.

V and J are TRBV3-1 (or the pseudogene TRBV3-2) and TRBJ1-1, with D perhaps TRBD1 (6 bases). CDR1 and CDR2 (germline): LGHDT, YNNKEL (reference sequence). This CDR3 comprises 15 residues. Trimming removed 4 bases at V and 0 bases at J, with 12 bases between. The CDR3 region has the DNA TGTGCCAGCAGCCCCCGCGACAGGTTGAACACTGAAGCTTTCTTT. Protein product: CASSPRDRLNTEAFF.

The rearrangement links TRBV24-1 to TRBJ2-5; 9 bases line up with TRBD1. The CDR3 loop spans 14 amino acids. Losses at the gene ends were 3 bases for V and 6 bases for J; bases not matched to a gene: 4. Germline CDR1 KGHDR, CDR2 SFDVKD. The CDR3 DNA sequence: TGTGCCACCAGTGATGGACAGGGGATACAGACCCAGTACTTC. Translating gives CATSDGQGIQTQYF.

The V and J genes are TRBV4-1 and TRBJ2-7, with TRBD1 matching over 9 bases. This CDR3 has 15 amino acids. The germline V gene encodes CDR1 MGHRA and CDR2 YSYEKL. Trimming took 1 base from V and 3 from J; bases not matched to a gene: 4. CDR3 nucleotides: TGCGCCAGCAGCCAAGGTGGGACAGGGATCTACGAGCAGTACTTC. It translates to CASSQGGTGIYEQYF.

CDR3 sequence reads: CASSIRTSGSAEHEQYF. The CDR3 region has the DNA TGTGCCAGCAGCATCAGGACTAGCGGGAGCGCGGAACACGAGCAGTACTTC. The chain is built from TRBV7-6 and TRBJ2-7, with 13 bases that match TRBD2. With 5 bases clipped from V and 5 bases from J, the junction kept 12 bases outside the gene matches. CDR3 length equals 17 residues. Per germline, CDR1 SGHVS and CDR2 FNYEAQ.

The chain uses TRBV14 and TRBJ2-7; 7 bases match TRBD2. Per germline, CDR1 SGHDN and CDR2 FVKESK. V lost 0 bases, J lost 1 base, and 3 bases stayed unmatched. The CDR3 covers 15 residues. CDR3 sequence: CASSQERRGSYEQYF. The CDR3 bases are TGTGCCAGCAGCCAAGAACGGCGGGGGTCCTACGAGCAGTACTTC. Variable domain in full (rest from reference TRBV14 and TRBJ2-7): EAGVTQFPSHSVIEKGQTVTLRCDPISGHDNLYWYRRVMGKEIKFLLHFVKESKQDESGMPNNRFLAERTGGTYSTLKVQPAELEDSGVYFCASSQERRGSYEQYFGPGTRLTVT.